The 8 T cell receptor beta chains in this list originate from one sample, sequenced in a study of tissue T cells after allogeneic stem cell transplantation. Data came from immunoSEQ multiplex PCR; TCRdb stores just in-frame clones and leaves some out. Among more than 40,000 clones listed, 65% to 85% were seen once. The sequenced sample was sorted cells pooled from one or two spleens. Every receptor here comes from a pool of C57BL/6 mice in good health.

About this clone itself: Germline and genes: mouse. The CDR3 end falls 1 residue outside the read, so it is completed with the germline J gene. V gene TRBV12-1 combines with J gene TRBJ2-5, with 7 bases that match TRBD1. The junction had 2 bases not matched to a gene; V was cut back by 0 bases and J by 3 bases. The germline gives CDR1 SGHSN, CDR2 HYEKVE. The CDR3 contains 14 residues. CDR3 bases read: TGTGCCAGCTCTCTCCCGACAGGGCAAGACACCCAGTAC. Its translation: CASSLPTGQDTQY. The CDR3, in full, reads CASSLPTGQDTQYF.

Points on this clone: The listed genes are named as in mouse. The read is 1 residue too short to cover the CDR3 end, so that end is filled in from the germline J gene. This sequence joins TRBV16 and TRBJ1-6; D not certain. TRBJ1-6 is reported as an ORF; its role is uncertain. The CDR3 loop spans 14 amino acids. V dropped 0 bases and J dropped 7 bases, with 7 bases sitting between them. Germline CDR1 SGHSA, CDR2 FRNQAP. CDR3 sequence reads: CASSLEGRNSPLYF. Partial CDR3 DNA: TGTGCAAGCAGCTTAGAGGGGAGGAATTCGCCCCTCTAC.

As to this clone: Any gene name here is a mouse gene name. The read ends 1 residue early relative to the CDR3; the germline J gene fills the gap. V usage is TRBV13-3 and J usage is TRBJ2-1; 7 nucleotides agree with TRBD1. The CDR3 is 14 amino acids. V trimming: 3 bases; J trimming: 3 bases; junction bases outside the gene matches: 3. Germline lookup yields CDR1 NNHDY and CDR2 SYVADS. The CDR3 protein is CASSVGTVYAEQFF. The sequenced CDR3 bases are TGTGCCAGCAGTGTGGGGACAGTCTATGCTGAGCAGTTC.

A remark on this clone: Gene names follow the mouse nomenclature. The CDR3 is cut off 1 residue early in the read; its end comes from the germline J gene. The chain combines TRBV26 with TRBJ1-6; 7 bases are shared with TRBD1. TRBJ1-6 is sorted into the ORF group, with uncertain function. CDR1 is KGHPV and CDR2 is FQNQEV in the germline V gene (reference sequence). Trimming cost V 6 bases and J 7 bases; bases outside gene matches: 0. This CDR3 is 12 amino acids long. Here the CDR3 reads CASRQGNSPLYF. Incomplete CDR3 DNA: TGTGCCAGCAGACAGGGGAATTCGCCCCTCTAC.

As concerns this clone: Genes and germline are mouse. The sequence runs out 1 residue before the end of the CDR3; the remainder is reconstructed from the germline J gene. The V and J genes are TRBV13-2 and TRBJ1-1, with D maybe TRBD1 (6 bases). V was trimmed by 5 bases and J by 1 base, leaving 12 bases between them. The CDR3 consists of 14 residues. Per the germline V gene, CDR1 is NNHNN and CDR2 is SYGAGS (reference sequence). The sequenced part of the CDR3 DNA is TGTGCCAGCGGCGCAACAGGGAGGAACACAGAAGTCTTC. Encoded protein: CASGATGRNTEVF. The entire CDR3 protein is CASGATGRNTEVFF.

This clone was seen a handful of times. The gene names given are mouse names. The read ends 1 residue shy of where the CDR3 ends; the end is completed using the germline J gene. The V gene is TRBV13-2, the J gene TRBJ2-2, with 8 nucleotides matching TRBD1. Unmatched junction bases numbered 0, after V lost 5 bases and J lost 0 bases. Looked up from germline, CDR1 is NNHNN and CDR2 is SYGAGS (reference sequence). The CDR3 totals 14 residues. CDR3 sequence reads: CASGGQANTGQLYF. CDR3 DNA, as far as it was read: TGTGCCAGCGGGGGACAGGCAAACACCGGGCAGCTCTAC.

This clone was counted once. Mouse gene names apply. The observed sequence ends 1 residue before the CDR3 terminus, with the missing tail filled in from the germline J gene. This chain uses TRBV13-2 with TRBJ1-2, with a tentative D call TRBD1 (6 bases). Germline assignment: CDR1 NNHNN and CDR2 SYGAGS (reference sequence). There are 15 residues in the CDR3. V was pared by 1 base and J by 1 base, with 11 bases between. This chain's CDR3 is CASGDKQGGNSDYTF. CDR3 bases read: TGTGCCAGCGGTGATAAACAGGGAGGAAACTCCGACTACACC.

This clone was seen once. The genes and germline here are from mouse. The missing CDR3 end, 1 residue past where the read stops, is filled in from the germline J gene. V gene TRBV12-2 combines with J gene TRBJ2-4; 13 nucleotides match TRBD2. CDR1 is SGHLS, CDR2 HYDKME, per germline. The V and J ends lost 4 bases and 6 bases, in that order; junction bases with no gene match: 3. The CDR3 runs 14 residues. The CDR3 bases that were read are TGTGCCAGCTCGCGGGACTGGGGGGGGAACACCTTGTAC. Encoded protein: CASSRDWGGNTLY. The complete CDR3 reads CASSRDWGGNTLYF. Combining the CDR3 with reference TRBV12-2 and TRBJ2-4 gives the whole variable domain NSGVVQSPRYIIKGKGERSILKCIPISGHLSVAWYQQTQGQELKFFIQHYDKMERDKGNLPSRFSVQQFDDYHSEMNMSALELEDSAVYFCASSRDWGGNTLYFGAGTRLSVL.